Included here is one TCR beta chain sequence, with context. The antigen it recognizes is unknown. Per-base quality was not reported, and no clone a single base away is much larger than it. The treatment or condition label for this specimen denotes: allogeneic hematopoietic cell transplantation with graft depleted of TCRalphabeta T cells and CD19 B cells. TCRalphabeta/CD19-depleted allogeneic hematopoietic cell grafts were given to the transplant recipients, all of whom were children. These data belong to a study of T-cell reconstitution after alpha-beta-depleted transplantation in children (dated by TCRdb to the mid-2010s). Some background on the complete study: Using TCR repertoire profiling, the study quantitatively followed how T-cell immune reconstitution unfolded in children after TCRalphabeta/CD19-depleted allogeneic hematopoietic cell transplantation. Broader findings and caveats from the paper: The apparently early alphabetaT-cell count recovery about two months after transplant was reportedly dependent on only several hundred rapidly expanded clones derived from non-depleted graft cells. Over subsequent months, a decline in hyperexpanded clone frequencies was noted, and after one year, T-cell counts and TCRbeta diversity were mostly ascribed to newly produced T cells. In some patients, the high TCRbeta diversity seen at day 60 was put down to recipient T cells and intrathymic progenitors that had survived conditioning.

Libraries were constructed by PCR. Sequencer: Illumina HiSeq 2500. TCR library preparation used molecular barcoding, with unique molecular identifiers applied to normalize quantification of the TCRbeta repertoire. TCRdb ran its own pipeline on the public reads, namely fastp trimming at Q25 and MiXCR clone calling, and kept in-frame beta chains. Every CDR3 protein is listed once, alongside the most common genes and DNA of its rows. The sample contains just under 250,000 distinct CDR3 sequences, about 26% of them found a single time. Of the sample, about 2.6% falls within the top ten clones. V and J lose 2 bases and 0 bases, and a span of 8 bases separates them. Taken from the germline V gene (reference sequence), the CDR1 and CDR2 loops are DFQATT and SNEGSKA. From the cysteine up to the phenylalanine, the CDR3 has a length of 13 residues. Just the 39-base CDR3 DNA is kept, in frame starting at base 1.

The TCR was taken from a girl aged 2-10 years with Fanconi anemia, due to receive a stem cell transplant. Material: PBMCs, obtained before TCRalphabeta/CD19-depleted stem cell transplant. The receptor chain draws on TRBV20-1 and TRBJ2-7; the D gene is perhaps TRBD1, on 6 matching bases. The CDR3 reads CSARRTASYEQYF. The bases are TGCAGTGCTAGAAGGACAGCCTCCTACGAGCAGTACTTC.